This T cell receptor beta chain was recorded in a study of blood T cell repertoires in COVID-19. Profiling relied on immunoSEQ multiplex PCR, and the TCRdb table lists in-frame clones only, not all of them. The data contain more than 150,000 clones, about four fifths of them seen just once; the ten biggest clones take up 12%. This sequence originates from a man aged 40-49 years who had recovered from COVID-19. The sequenced sample consisted of PBMCs or T cells enriched from blood (not recorded which).

CDR3 nucleotide sequence: TGTGCCAGCAGCGTAGAGGACAGCCGCACAGATACGCAGTATTTT. It yields the protein CASSVEDSRTDTQYF. The chain is built from TRBV9 and TRBJ2-3, with D perhaps matching TRBD1 (6 bases). V dropped 0 bases and J dropped 1 base, with 9 bases sitting between them. Looked up from germline, CDR1 is SGDLS and CDR2 is YYNGEE. This CDR3 has 15 residues.